Listed here are 23 T cell receptor beta chains from one sample, sequenced in a study of blood T cell repertoires in COVID-19. Repertoires were generated with immunoSEQ multiplex PCR, while TCRdb's copy carries only in-frame clones and drops some. The sample records around 200,000 clones, 75% to 90% being singletons. The specimen was peripheral blood. The receptors here all came from a woman in her thirties or forties with COVID-19, enrolled during active disease.

This chain connects TRBV6-2 or TRBV6-3 to TRBJ1-2; no firm D call. The length of the CDR3 is 18 residues. V was pared by 0 bases and J by 0 bases, with 17 bases between. Germline V gene sequence: CDR1 MNHEY, CDR2 SVGEGT. The CDR3 coding sequence is TGTGCCAGCAGTTACTCGACGAAAGGGATCGGGGCTAACTATGGCTACACCTTC. Translated: CASSYSTKGIGANYGYTF.

This rearrangement joins TRBV19 to TRBJ1-1; D is unresolved. The CDR3 is 16 residues long. Germline assignment: CDR1 LNHDA and CDR2 SQIVND (reference sequence). The ends were cut back, 7 bases at V and 2 bases at J, with 20 bases in the middle. The CDR3 DNA follows: TGTGCCAGTACCGTTGGCGGCACGCGGGCTAACACTGAAGCTTTCTTT. Protein: CASTVGGTRANTEAFF.

In regard to this clone: One junction end disagrees with the germline gene, perhaps due to a read error. This chain connects TRBV28 to TRBJ2-3; D perhaps matches TRBD1 (5 bases). This CDR3 comprises 12 residues. CDR1 is MDHEN, CDR2 SYDVKM, per germline. CDR3 region: CASSGRQSLHIF. For the CDR3, the DNA is TGTGCCAGCAGTGGGCGACAGAGCCTTCACATTTTT.

The V gene is TRBV24-1, the J gene TRBJ2-7, with 8 bases aligning to TRBD2. CDR3 length: 17 residues. J lost 3 bases, V lost 2 bases, and 11 bases had no gene match. Germline CDR1 and CDR2: KGHDR and SFDVKD. CDR3 loop: CATSDSFSGASFYEQYF. The CDR3 region has the DNA TGTGCCACCAGTGATTCCTTTAGCGGGGCCAGCTTCTACGAGCAGTACTTC.

This rearrangement joins TRBV19 to TRBJ2-7, with D uncertain. The CDR3 extends over 11 amino acids. Trimming pared 7 bases from V and 4 bases from J, leaving 8 bases between. Germline CDR1 LNHDA, CDR2 SQIVND (reference sequence). CDR3 nucleotides: TGTGCCAGTACGTCCGGGTACGAGCAGTACTTC. It is translated as CASTSGYEQYF.

About this clone: Other nucleotide sequences in the sample specify the same CDR3. The chain has TRBV5-1 and TRBJ2-7; a possible D gene is TRBD2 (6 bases). Trimming shortened V by 7 bases and J by 1 base, and 12 bases separated the two germline ends. This CDR3 spans 13 amino acids. In germline, CDR1 is SGHRS, CDR2 YFSETQ. The CDR3 DNA is TGCGCCAGCTCACGCGGGGATTCCTACGAGCAGTACTTC. Translated: CASSRGDSYEQYF.

This clone was seen a handful of times. CDR3 region: CSPEGAAYGYTF. Written as DNA, the CDR3 is TGCAGCCCCGAGGGGGCAGCGTATGGCTACACCTTC. This chain uses TRBV29-1 with TRBJ1-2, with 7 bases matching TRBD1. The CDR3 totals 12 residues. V lost 8 bases and J lost 5; bases outside the gene matches: 8. From germline, CDR1 is SQVTM and CDR2 ANQGSEA. The full variable domain, with the rest looked up from reference TRBV29-1 and TRBJ1-2, is SAVISQKPSRDICQRGTSLTIQCQVDSQVTMMFWYRQQPGQSLTLIATANQGSEATYESGFVIDKFPISRPNLTFSTLTVSNMSPEDSSIYLCSPEGAAYGYTFGSGTRLTVV.

This clone has just one count. The chain combines TRBV27 with TRBJ2-3, with D maybe TRBD1 (5 bases). The V end lost 2 bases, the J end lost 9 bases, and 18 bases lay between the germline ends. The CDR3 is made up of 15 amino acids. Germline V lookup: CDR1 MNHEY, CDR2 SMNVEV (reference sequence). The CDR3 DNA sequence: TGTGCCAGCAGTTTAGCCTCACGGGTCCCAGGGACGCAGTATTTT. Translating gives CASSLASRVPGTQYF.

The V and J genes are TRBV18 and TRBJ1-3, with 9 positions matching TRBD1. There are 17 residues in the CDR3. After removal of 6 bases from V and 2 bases from J, the junction contained 11 bases not matched to a gene. Germline values: CDR1 KGHSH, CDR2 LQKENI. CDR3 bases: TGTGCCAGCTCCCCGACAGGGGGTGGAAAGGCTGGAAACACCATATATTTT. Its protein is CASSPTGGGKAGNTIYF.

The rearrangement joins TRBV12-3 or TRBV12-4 to TRBJ1-2; D is uncertain. The CDR3 has 13 residues. The V end was cut by 5 bases, the J end by 8 bases, with 15 bases between. The CDR3 DNA follows: TGTGCCAGCAGTGTAGGCCTGGCAGGCGGCTACACCTTC. It encodes CASSVGLAGGYTF.

This chain uses TRBV28 with TRBJ2-7, with 8 nucleotides matching TRBD2. V lost 5 bases and J lost 6; bases outside the gene matches: 18. The CDR3 has 17 residues. CDR1 and CDR2 from the germline V gene are MDHEN and SYDVKM. In nucleotides, the CDR3 is TGTGCCAGCAGTCACCGCGGGGGGTGGGGAGGGATATTCGAGCAGTACTTC. This encodes CASSHRGGWGGIFEQYF.

The rearrangement links TRBV11-3 to TRBJ2-2; TRBD1 matches 10 bases. V lost 0 bases, J lost 4 bases, and 5 bases stayed unmatched. The CDR3 is 17 amino acids. The germline V gene has CDR1 SGHNT and CDR2 YENEEA. CDR3 loop: CASSLDGRTGGTGELFF. DNA of the CDR3: TGTGCCAGCAGCTTAGATGGGCGGACAGGGGGCACCGGGGAGCTGTTTTTT.

The genes are TRBV3-1 (or the pseudogene TRBV3-2) and TRBJ2-1; 7 bases align to TRBD2. With 1 base clipped from V and 7 bases from J, the junction kept 7 bases outside the gene matches. CDR1 and CDR2 (germline): LGHDT, YNNKEL (reference sequence). The CDR3 totals 15 residues. DNA for the CDR3: TGTGCCAGCAGCCAAGGGGGCGGGAGTTCGAATGAGCAGTTCTTC. It specifies CASSQGGGSSNEQFF.

The chain combines TRBV25-1 with TRBJ1-2, with no clear D. The germline V gene encodes CDR1 MGHDK and CDR2 SYGVNS. The CDR3 sequence is 12 residues long. Trimming left V 3 bases short and J 5 bases short, with 7 bases between. CDR3: CASSDAVYGYTF. In DNA, the CDR3 is TGTGCCAGCAGTGATGCAGTATATGGCTACACCTTC.

This chain joins TRBV10-3 and TRBJ1-2, with 9 nucleotides matching TRBD1. This CDR3 has 15 amino acids. The V segment lost 6 bases and the J segment 2 bases; nucleotides outside the gene matches: 7. The germline gives CDR1 ENHRY, CDR2 SYGVKD. For the CDR3, the DNA is TGTGCCATCAGGGGACAGGGAAGCATAAACTATGGCTACACCTTC. Its protein is CAIRGQGSINYGYTF.

The chain joins TRBV6-5 to TRBJ1-2, with 7 bases lining up with TRBD1. V was clipped by 6 bases and J by 8 bases; unmatched bases: 6. Looked up from germline, CDR1 is MNHEY and CDR2 is SVGAGI. CDR3 size: 12 residues. This CDR3 is CASRRQGGGYTF. CDR3 nucleotide sequence: TGTGCCAGCAGGCGACAGGGTGGAGGCTACACCTTC.

The V gene is TRBV7-2, the J gene TRBJ2-7; possible D gene TRBD2, 6 bases. V dropped 4 bases and J dropped 2 bases, with 12 bases sitting between them. The length of the CDR3 is 14 residues. Germline V CDR1 and CDR2: SGHTA, FQGNSA. As DNA, the CDR3 is TGTGCCAGCAGCTGGGGGGTAGGGACCTACGAGCAGTACTTC. It codes for CASSWGVGTYEQYF.

The chain links TRBV28 to TRBJ2-7, with 9 bases identical to TRBD2. This CDR3 has 14 amino acids. Germline-derived CDR1 and CDR2 are MDHEN and SYDVKM. V shed 6 bases, J shed 5 bases, and the junction held 8 bases outside the gene matches. The CDR3 here is CASRGAGGRDEQYF. In DNA form, the CDR3 reads TGTGCCAGCAGGGGAGCGGGAGGCCGGGACGAGCAGTACTTC.

V usage is TRBV11-2 and J usage is TRBJ1-5; perhaps TRBD1 as D (6 bases). Trimming took 3 bases from V and 7 from J, leaving 10 bases between them. The germline V gene encodes CDR1 SGHAT and CDR2 FQNNGV. CDR3 size: 13 residues. CDR3 nucleotide sequence: TGTGCCAGCAGCTTTTCAGGGGACCAGCCCCAGCATTTT. This encodes CASSFSGDQPQHF.

This clone showed up just once. J is TRBJ2-7 and V is TRBV4-1; the D gene is possibly TRBD1 (5 bases). There are 14 residues in the CDR3. Per the germline V gene, CDR1 is MGHRA and CDR2 is YSYEKL. Trimming shortened V by 0 bases and J by 0 bases, and 6 bases separated the two germline ends. The CDR3 reads CASSQERGSYEQYF. The CDR3 region has the DNA TGCGCCAGCAGCCAAGAAAGGGGCTCCTACGAGCAGTACTTC.

The chain couples TRBV23-1 to TRBJ2-3; TRBD1 aligns across 7 bases. Being an ORF, TRBV23-1 has a function that is uncertain. J was trimmed by 1 base and V by 2 bases; bases with no gene match: 27. The CDR3 is 23 residues long. CDR3 loop: CASSQPEGNLCRGKPIGTDTQYF. In DNA, the CDR3 is TGCGCCAGCAGTCAACCCGAGGGAAATTTGTGCAGGGGGAAACCAATAGGCACAGATACGCAGTATTTT.

The chain employs TRBV5-4 and TRBJ2-1; 8 positions match TRBD2. V gave up 0 bases and J gave up 8 bases; unmatched junction bases: 10. The CDR3 is made up of 16 amino acids. Per the germline V gene, CDR1 is SGHNT and CDR2 is YYREEE (reference sequence). The CDR3 protein is CASSLGGTSFSHEQFF. In DNA form, the CDR3 reads TGTGCCAGCAGCTTGGGGGGGACTAGTTTCTCTCATGAGCAGTTCTTC.

The chain links TRBV19 to TRBJ1-1, with a possible D match to TRBD1 (5 bases). V shed 0 bases and J shed 1 base, with 6 bases lying between them. The CDR3 has 14 amino acids. Per the germline V gene, CDR1 is LNHDA and CDR2 is SQIVND (reference sequence). The CDR3 is CASSIDRANTEAFF. In DNA, the CDR3 is TGTGCCAGTAGTATAGACAGGGCGAACACTGAAGCTTTCTTT.